These 26 T cell receptor beta chains were sequenced from one sample in a study of cytomegalovirus exposure and HLA in healthy donors. A multiplex PCR was run with 60 Vbeta primers and 13 Jbeta primers. This table comes from immunoSEQ multiplex PCR, and its TCRdb copy is limited to in-frame clones, with some not included. The table records about 140,000 clones, over 75% of them present only once. Input material: PBMCs. These receptors all come from a young man in good health and CMV-seronegative.

The chain uses TRBV5-3 and TRBJ1-4; 12 bases are shared with TRBD1. TRBV5-3 is noted as an ORF with a role that remains uncertain. With 0 bases clipped from V and 5 bases from J, the junction kept 11 bases outside the gene matches. The CDR3 sequence is 19 residues long. Here the CDR3 reads CARSLGDRGLPNYNEKLFF. The CDR3 coding sequence is TGTGCCAGAAGCTTGGGGGACAGGGGGCTGCCCAACTACAATGAAAAACTGTTTTTT.

This clone was observed a single time. V and J are TRBV5-6 and TRBJ2-5; 10 bases are shared with TRBD1. Gene TRBJ2-7 matches the end of the DNA better, so the J call may be wrong. This CDR3 contains 15 residues. CDR1 SGHDT and CDR2 YYEEEE come from the germline V gene. CDR3 sequence: CASSSGQGIAYEQYF. In DNA form, the CDR3 reads TGTGCCAGCAGCTCGGGACAGGGGATCGCCTACGAGCAGTACTTC.

The gene calls are TRBV5-6 and TRBJ1-1; possible D gene TRBD1, 5 bases. Germline CDR1 and CDR2: SGHDT and YYEEEE. CDR3 length: 16 amino acids. With 4 bases removed from V and 1 base from J, the gap between germline ends came to 17 bases. For the CDR3, the DNA is TGTGCCAGCAGCGAGATTAAAGGGGTGGCGAACACTGAAGCTTTCTTT. This encodes CASSEIKGVANTEAFF.

This sequence joins TRBV6-5 and TRBJ2-7; 7 bases match TRBD2. The J segment lost 0 bases and the V segment lost 5 bases, leaving 4 bases of the junction unmatched. Germline assignment: CDR1 MNHEY and CDR2 SVGAGI. The CDR3 sequence is 14 residues long. The CDR3 DNA is TGTGCCAGCAGTCCCGGGGGGAGCTCCTACGAGCAGTACTTC. It encodes CASSPGGSSYEQYF.

This chain links TRBV25-1 with TRBJ2-1, with 7 positions matching TRBD1. V lost 6 bases and J lost 7; bases outside the gene matches: 12. The CDR3 covers 15 residues. Germline V gene data show CDR1 as MGHDK and CDR2 as SYGVNS. The DNA for the CDR3 is TGTGCCAGCAGGGAAGAGAGGAAGGGGGCTAATGAGCAGTTCTTC. Residues: CASREERKGANEQFF.

The chain employs TRBV5-1 and TRBJ1-2; D gene uncertain. The CDR3 is 17 amino acids. V was pared by 3 bases and J by 0 bases, with 18 bases between. CDR1 is SGHRS, CDR2 YFSETQ, per germline. The CDR3 spells CASSSTPGQPSNYGYTF. CDR3 nucleotides: TGCGCCAGCAGCTCCACCCCGGGTCAACCGTCTAACTATGGCTACACCTTC.

The chain has TRBV28 and TRBJ2-7; the D gene is possibly TRBD1 (5 bases). Between the trimmed V and J ends, which lost 3 bases and 6 bases, there was a span of 9 bases. CDR3 length equals 12 residues. CDR1 is MDHEN, CDR2 SYDVKM, per germline. The CDR3 DNA follows: TGTGCCAGCAGTTTGGGGCCAGGCGAGCAGTACTTC. Amino acids: CASSLGPGEQYF.

On this clone itself: The same CDR3 is also encoded by other DNA sequences in this sample. V gene TRBV5-1 combines with J gene TRBJ2-7; 9 positions agree with TRBD1. Germline V gives CDR1 SGHRS, CDR2 YFSETQ. The CDR3 runs 14 residues. Unmatched junction bases numbered 3, after V lost 3 bases and J lost 2 bases. The CDR3 spells CASSSGQGTYEQYF. CDR3 sequence (DNA): TGCGCCAGCAGCTCCGGACAGGGGACCTACGAGCAGTACTTC.

V usage is TRBV4-1 and J usage is TRBJ1-2; 10 bases fit TRBD1. The CDR3 has 16 amino acids. V shed 0 bases and J 7 bases; nucleotides not matched to a gene: 8. The germline CDR1 and CDR2 sequences are MGHRA and YSYEKL. CDR3 amino acids: CASSQDRGQGFRGYTF. CDR3 bases: TGCGCCAGCAGCCAAGATCGGGGACAGGGGTTCCGTGGCTACACCTTC.

This chain joins TRBV28 and TRBJ1-5; maybe TRBD1 (5 bases). V lost 2 bases and J lost 3, with 11 bases in between. The CDR3 totals 15 residues. CDR1 is MDHEN, CDR2 SYDVKM, per germline. In DNA form, the CDR3 reads TGTGCCAGCAGTTTACCCCAGGGTTACAATCAGCCCCAGCATTTT. This gives the protein CASSLPQGYNQPQHF.

This clone was seen only once. One end of the junction does not line up with germline, which may come from a read error. The chain recombines TRBV7-9 with TRBJ2-7; 7 bases fit TRBD1. The germline gives CDR1 SEHNR, CDR2 FQNEAQ (reference sequence). This CDR3 comprises 12 residues. As DNA, the CDR3 is TGTTCCAGCAGCTCGACAGGGTTCGAGCAGTACTTC. Translated, it gives CSSSSTGFEQYF.

The chain is built from TRBV27 and TRBJ1-1; possibly TRBD1 for D (5 bases). The germline V gene has CDR1 MNHEY and CDR2 SMNVEV (reference sequence). V lost 3 bases and J lost 7, with 6 bases in between. This CDR3 has 11 amino acids. The CDR3 spells CASSLGGEAFF. In DNA form, the CDR3 reads TGTGCCAGCAGTTTGGGGGGTGAAGCTTTCTTT.

The chain couples TRBV5-4 to TRBJ1-1; no definite D call. V was cut by 0 bases and J by 1 base, with 10 bases left in between. CDR3 length: 15 residues. The germline gives CDR1 SGHNT, CDR2 YYREEE (reference sequence). CDR3 in DNA: TGTGCCAGCAGCTTGGATTCCACAGCGAACACTGAAGCTTTCTTT. Translation: CASSLDSTANTEAFF.

The CDR3: CASSGQGFNTEAFF. In DNA form, the CDR3 reads TGTGCCAGCAGTGGGCAGGGATTTAACACTGAAGCTTTCTTT. This rearrangement joins TRBV2 to TRBJ1-1, with a possible D match to TRBD1 (5 bases). The CDR3 sequence is 14 residues long. V dropped 4 bases and J dropped 2 bases, with 11 bases sitting between them. Germline-derived CDR1 and CDR2 are SNHLY and FYNNEI.

This rearrangement joins TRBV5-1 to TRBJ2-5; D is undetermined. Germline lookup yields CDR1 SGHRS and CDR2 YFSETQ. The CDR3 sequence is 13 residues long. V was pared by 0 bases and J by 2 bases, with 5 bases between. CDR3 coding DNA: TGCGCCAGCAGCTTGGGGCCACAAGAGACCCAGTACTTC. Translating gives CASSLGPQETQYF.

This chain joins TRBV6-1 and TRBJ1-6, with 7 bases matching TRBD1. The junction had 7 bases not matched to a gene; V was cut back by 5 bases and J by 9 bases. Germline lookup yields CDR1 MNHNS and CDR2 SASEGT. The CDR3 is made up of 14 amino acids. The CDR3 nucleotides are TGTGCCAGCAGTCCACAGGGGCTGGTTTCACCCCTCCACTTT. It codes for CASSPQGLVSPLHF.

The count of this clone is one. This rearrangement joins TRBV29-1 to TRBJ2-5; 7 bases are shared with TRBD1. The CDR3 spans 16 residues. Germline V lookup: CDR1 SQVTM, CDR2 ANQGSEA. J was trimmed by 1 base and V by 0 bases; bases with no gene match: 8. The CDR3 DNA follows: TGCAGCGTTGAAGACACCCCCGGGACAGTCCAAGAGACCCAGTACTTC. It encodes CSVEDTPGTVQETQYF.

The chain has TRBV27 and TRBJ1-2; the D gene is possibly TRBD1 (6 bases). This CDR3 comprises 17 residues. Germline V CDR1 and CDR2: MNHEY, SMNVEV (reference sequence). Trimming removed 0 bases from V and 2 bases from J, with 16 bases in between. In nucleotides, the CDR3 is TGTGCCAGCAGTTTATCCGGGACATTGCCCGCCAACTATGGCTACACCTTC. Its protein is CASSLSGTLPANYGYTF.

This sequence joins TRBV28 and TRBJ1-1, with unresolved D. Trimming left V 2 bases short and J 0 bases short, with 4 bases between. The CDR3 is 13 residues long. From germline, CDR1 is MDHEN and CDR2 SYDVKM. CDR3 amino acids: CASSLHMNTEAFF. DNA for the CDR3: TGTGCCAGCAGTTTACACATGAACACTGAAGCTTTCTTT.

This chain uses TRBV14 with TRBJ2-7; D unclear. Trimming took 0 bases from V and 3 from J, leaving 15 bases between them. This CDR3 is 16 amino acids long. Germline loops: CDR1 SGHDN, CDR2 FVKESK. The CDR3: CASSQEAGSLGYEQYF. The CDR3 DNA reads TGTGCCAGCAGCCAAGAGGCTGGTAGCCTGGGCTACGAGCAGTACTTC.

The sample holds a few counts of this clone. The rearrangement joins TRBV11-2 to TRBJ2-7; a weak D match, TRBD1 (5 bases). V lost 5 bases, J lost 1 base, and 15 bases lay in between. The V gene's germline CDR1 is SGHAT and CDR2 FQNNGV. The CDR3 sequence is 15 residues long. The CDR3 here is CASSPRSGPSYEQYF. CDR3 nucleotide sequence: TGTGCCAGCAGCCCCCGCTCAGGGCCGTCCTACGAGCAGTACTTC.

The chain carries TRBV2 and TRBJ2-2; possibly TRBD2 for D (5 bases). There are 17 residues in the CDR3. Germline CDR1 and CDR2: SNHLY and FYNNEI. The V end was cut by 4 bases, the J end by 5 bases, with 20 bases between. In DNA form, the CDR3 reads TGTGCCAGCAGTGGAAAGTCCCCGGGGTTTGGAACCGGGGAGCTGTTTTTT. It encodes CASSGKSPGFGTGELFF. Drawing the rest from reference TRBV2 and TRBJ2-2, the complete variable domain is EPEVTQTPSHQVTQMGQEVILRCVPISNHLYFYWYRQILGQKVEFLVSFYNNEISEKSEIFDDQFSVERPDGSNFTLKIRSTKLEDSAMYFCASSGKSPGFGTGELFFGEGSRLTVL.

This chain connects TRBV6-1 to TRBJ2-2; the match to TRBD1 covers 8 bases. The CDR3 extends over 14 amino acids. Trimming cost V 4 bases and J 5 bases; bases outside gene matches: 3. Germline-derived CDR1 and CDR2 are MNHNS and SASEGT. The CDR3 DNA follows: TGTGCCAGCAGTGCTCAGGGGGCAACCGGGGAGCTGTTTTTT. This sequence encodes CASSAQGATGELFF.

In the case of this clone: Sequence at one end of the junction differs from germline and may be a read error. V gene TRBV29-1 combines with J gene TRBJ1-2, with D perhaps TRBD1 (6 bases). In germline, CDR1 is SQVTM, CDR2 ANQGSEA. This CDR3 region has 15 residues. The CDR3 sequence: CSVAVGHRPNYGYPF. CDR3 in DNA: TGCAGCGTTGCTGTGGGACACCGTCCAAACTATGGCTACCCCTTC.

The chain combines TRBV28 with TRBJ1-2, with a weak D call TRBD1 (5 bases). V dropped 7 bases and J dropped 1 base, with 10 bases sitting between them. This CDR3 is 13 amino acids long. From germline, CDR1 is MDHEN and CDR2 SYDVKM. CDR3 loop: CASTTDSNYGYTF. Written as DNA, the CDR3 is TGTGCCAGCACAACAGACAGTAACTATGGCTACACCTTC.

The chain recombines TRBV4-1 with TRBJ1-2; no clear D. Between the trimmed V and J ends, which lost 4 bases and 0 bases, there was a span of 18 bases. In germline, CDR1 is MGHRA, CDR2 YSYEKL. CDR3 size: 17 residues. CDR3 amino acids: CASSLADAGTANYGYTF. CDR3 coding DNA: TGCGCCAGCAGCCTTGCGGACGCGGGAACGGCTAACTATGGCTACACCTTC.